Included here is one T cell receptor beta chain sequence, with context. How the authors handled the data: Estimates of nucleated cell counts were drawn from the amplification of reference gene primers. Assay: immunoSEQ multiplex PCR; the TCRdb copy retains only in-frame clones and omits some. The DNA was the basis for D and trimming; V, J and clone size are from that table. The sample includes 280,000 or so clones, 89% seen only once; the top ten take approximately 13%. This sample stems from a study of blood T cell repertoires in COVID-19. Study at large: Samples came from the United States, Italy and Spain, spanning acute and convalescent COVID-19. T cells, B-cell-depleted T cells, or PBMCs supplied cDNA or gDNA.

The sample consisted of peripheral blood. This receptor was obtained from a woman in her sixties with acute or convalescent COVID-19.

The CDR3 DNA reads as TGCGCCAGCAGCAATAATAACAGGGGTAATGGCTACACCTTC. Translating it yields CASSNNNRGNGYTF. This chain connects TRBV5-1 to TRBJ1-2, with 7 positions matching TRBD1. This CDR3 is built from 14 residues. Germline CDR1 is SGHRS and CDR2 is YFSETQ. J was trimmed by 6 bases and V by 4 bases; bases with no gene match: 9.